This T cell receptor (beta chain) derives from a study of blood T cell repertoires in COVID-19. Clones were read by immunoSEQ multiplex PCR, and TCRdb kept only the in-frame ones, dropping some. The repertoire holds around 120,000 clones, with 60% to 85% as singletons. Germline CDR1 and CDR2: MNHEY and SVGAGI. There are 14 residues in the CDR3. V was trimmed by 8 bases and J by 4 bases, leaving 15 bases between them. The sequence was obtained from a man between 70 and 80 years old with acute or convalescent COVID-19. This rearrangement joins TRBV6-5 to TRBJ1-3; TRBD1 is a possible D gene (5 bases). Sequenced: peripheral blood. CDR3 loop: CASGIQGWGNTIYF. CDR3 coding DNA: TGTGCCAGCGGTATTCAGGGCTGGGGAAACACCATATATTTT.